This passage covers 5 T cell receptor beta chains from one sample sequenced in a study of beta chain features in type 1 diabetes. What was sequenced were expressed TCRB transcripts, since all of the isolated RNA had been reverse transcribed. Data came from immunoSEQ multiplex PCR; TCRdb stores just in-frame clones and leaves some out. The table includes 300,000 to 350,000 clones, 7.5% to 9% detected once. The sequencing input was central memory CD4+ T cells from blood. The receptor set was obtained from a woman between 18 and 29 years old in good health.

V is TRBV4-3 and J is TRBJ2-1; 7 bases align to TRBD2. The trim removed 2 bases at V and 5 bases at J, leaving 6 bases unmatched. There are 15 residues in the CDR3. Germline loops: CDR1 LGHNA, CDR2 YSLEER. The chain's CDR3 is CASSQLPGLNNEQFF. Here the CDR3 DNA reads TGCGCCAGCAGCCAATTACCGGGACTAAACAATGAGCAGTTCTTC.

This clone turned up a few times. This chain connects TRBV7-2 to TRBJ2-1, with 11 bases lining up with TRBD2. CDR1 SGHTA and CDR2 FQGNSA come from the germline V gene. With V trimmed by 5 bases and J by 5 bases, 2 bases remained unmatched. The CDR3 is made up of 14 amino acids. CDR3 sequence (DNA): TGTGCCAGCAGCACTAGCGGGAGCCACAATGAGCAGTTCTTC. It yields the protein CASSTSGSHNEQFF.

This clone was found many times. This chain connects TRBV28 to TRBJ1-1; 8 nucleotides agree with TRBD1. Losses at the gene ends were 6 bases for V and 4 bases for J; bases not matched to a gene: 7. CDR3 size: 14 residues. Germline V gene lookup returns CDR1 MDHEN and CDR2 SYDVKM. The CDR3 DNA sequence: TGTGCCAGCAGGTTAGACAGGGGACGCACTGAAGCTTTCTTT. Translation: CASRLDRGRTEAFF.

This clone was seen a handful of times. The chain carries TRBV2 and TRBJ2-7; D possibly corresponds to TRBD2 (6 bases). The V gene's germline CDR1 is SNHLY and CDR2 FYNNEI. This CDR3 has 15 amino acids. Trimming removed 3 bases at V and 1 base at J, with 13 bases between. In nucleotides, the CDR3 is TGTGCCAGCAGTGATGGGCGGGAAGGGTCCTACGAGCAGTACTTC. Its protein is CASSDGREGSYEQYF.

The chain uses TRBV4-2 and TRBJ2-1; 8 bases are a match to TRBD2. CDR3 size: 15 residues. Germline loops: CDR1 LGHNA, CDR2 YNFKEQ. J lost 14 bases, V lost 0 bases, and 12 bases had no gene match. The CDR3 is CASSQDLEAAGGKFF. CDR3 DNA: TGTGCCAGCAGCCAAGATTTAGAGGCGGCGGGAGGCAAGTTCTTC.